This is a list of T cell receptor beta chains from one sample in a study of blood T cell repertoires in COVID-19. Sequenced by immunoSEQ multiplex PCR; TCRdb stores in-frame clones only, minus some. Of 400,000 to 450,000 clones in the sample, about nine tenths were seen once. What was sequenced was peripheral blood. The receptors come from a woman in her forties with COVID-19, enrolled during active disease. CDR3s include the opening cysteine and the closing phenylalanine or tryptophan. Each record gives: CDR3 DNA, CDR3 protein, CDR3 length, D gene, V gene, J gene, clone size. The D gene is left open where the match is weak. Only some rows state a clone size, as once, few, many or a class for expanded clones.

cdr3_nt: TGTGCCAGCAGCCAAGCCCCAGGGGAACCCTTATACTCTGGAAACACCATATATTTT
cdr3_aa: CASSQAPGEPLYSGNTIYF
cdr3_length: 19
d_call: NA
v_call: TRBV4-2
j_call: TRBJ1-3
clone_size: NA

cdr3_nt: TGTGCCTGGAGTGTACTTGGTAAGGGAGGCACGCAGTATTTT
cdr3_aa: CAWSVLGKGGTQYF
cdr3_length: 14
d_call: NA
v_call: TRBV30
j_call: TRBJ2-3
clone_size: NA

cdr3_nt: TGCAGCGTTGCGACAGGGAGAGCTTTCTTT
cdr3_aa: CSVATGRAFF
cdr3_length: 10
d_call: TRBD1
v_call: TRBV29-1
j_call: TRBJ1-1
clone_size: NA

cdr3_nt: TGCAGCGTTTCTCCGGGACAGGGGTTCTGCACCTTC
cdr3_aa: CSVSPGQGFCTF
cdr3_length: 12
d_call: TRBD1
v_call: TRBV29-1
j_call: TRBJ1-2
clone_size: once

cdr3_nt: TGTGCCAGCTCCAGCCCGGAGAGACGAAACGAGCAGTACTTC
cdr3_aa: CASSSPERRNEQYF
cdr3_length: 14
d_call: NA
v_call: TRBV18
j_call: TRBJ2-7
clone_size: few

cdr3_nt: TGTGCCAGCAGCCAAGTCGGACTAGCGGGAAAAGAGACCCAGTACTTC
cdr3_aa: CASSQVGLAGKETQYF
cdr3_length: 16
d_call: TRBD2
v_call: TRBV3-1/TRBV3-2
j_call: TRBJ2-5
clone_size: NA

cdr3_nt: TGTGCCACCAGCCATTCACTTAACACTGAAGCTTTCTTT
cdr3_aa: CATSHSLNTEAFF
cdr3_length: 13
d_call: NA
v_call: TRBV15
j_call: TRBJ1-1
clone_size: once

cdr3_nt: TGCAGCGTGGCCGGGACACAGCAGTTCTTC
cdr3_aa: CSVAGTQQFF
cdr3_length: 10
d_call: NA
v_call: TRBV29-1
j_call: TRBJ2-1
clone_size: NA

cdr3_nt: TGTGCCAGCAGTTACAGGGGGCACGAAAAACTGTTTTTT
cdr3_aa: CASSYRGHEKLFF
cdr3_length: 13
d_call: TRBD1
v_call: TRBV6-5
j_call: TRBJ1-4
clone_size: NA

cdr3_nt: TGTGCCAGCAGCTGGACAGGGGCGACCTACGAGCAGTACTTC
cdr3_aa: CASSWTGATYEQYF
cdr3_length: 14
d_call: TRBD1
v_call: TRBV27
j_call: TRBJ2-7
clone_size: NA

cdr3_nt: TGTGCCAGCAGCGTTGGAGTAGCGGGGGCATACGAGCAGTACTTC
cdr3_aa: CASSVGVAGAYEQYF
cdr3_length: 15
d_call: TRBD2
v_call: TRBV9
j_call: TRBJ2-7
clone_size: once

cdr3_nt: TGTGCCAGCAGTTTAAGCGGGGGGGCTTTAAATGAGCAGTTCTTC
cdr3_aa: CASSLSGGALNEQFF
cdr3_length: 15
d_call: TRBD2
v_call: TRBV27
j_call: TRBJ2-1
clone_size: NA

cdr3_nt: TGTGCCAGCAGTCCCCGTAGCAGGGGCCCAACCTATGGCTACACCTTC
cdr3_aa: CASSPRSRGPTYGYTF
cdr3_length: 16
d_call: NA
v_call: TRBV27
j_call: TRBJ1-2
clone_size: NA

cdr3_nt: TGTGCCAGCAGCTTATCGGGGGTCCTCTCTGGAAACACCATATATTTT
cdr3_aa: CASSLSGVLSGNTIYF
cdr3_length: 16
d_call: NA
v_call: TRBV7-6
j_call: TRBJ1-3
clone_size: NA

cdr3_nt: TGTGCCAGCAGTTGGAGGGGGGGGGAGACCCAGTACTTC
cdr3_aa: CASSWRGGETQYF
cdr3_length: 13
d_call: NA
v_call: TRBV12-3/TRBV12-4
j_call: TRBJ2-5
clone_size: once

cdr3_nt: TGTGCCAGCAGTTACCTTGGAGGGAGAGAGCAGTACTTC
cdr3_aa: CASSYLGGREQYF
cdr3_length: 13
d_call: NA
v_call: TRBV27
j_call: TRBJ2-7
clone_size: NA

cdr3_nt: TGTGCCAGCAGCGGCAGGACAGGGTCTAGCACAGATACGCAGTATTTT
cdr3_aa: CASSGRTGSSTDTQYF
cdr3_length: 16
d_call: TRBD1
v_call: TRBV7-8
j_call: TRBJ2-3
clone_size: NA

cdr3_nt: TGTGCCAGCTCACCTCTCTCTCAGTGGAATTCACCCCTCCACTTT
cdr3_aa: CASSPLSQWNSPLHF
cdr3_length: 15
d_call: NA
v_call: TRBV18
j_call: TRBJ1-6
clone_size: NA

cdr3_nt: TGTGCCAGCAGTTACCGTCCGGACAGGGGGCTCGCTATGGGCTACGAGCAGTACTTC
cdr3_aa: CASSYRPDRGLAMGYEQYF
cdr3_length: 19
d_call: TRBD1
v_call: TRBV6-2/TRBV6-3
j_call: TRBJ2-7
clone_size: NA

cdr3_nt: TGCGCCAGCAGCTTTGAGCTGGGCGTCGGATCTTACGAGCAGTACTTC
cdr3_aa: CASSFELGVGSYEQYF
cdr3_length: 16
d_call: NA
v_call: TRBV5-1
j_call: TRBJ2-7
clone_size: NA

cdr3_nt: TGTGCCAGCAGCCCGCGGGACTCCCCCCCGGTAGATACGCAGTATTTT
cdr3_aa: CASSPRDSPPVDTQYF
cdr3_length: 16
d_call: NA
v_call: TRBV7-6
j_call: TRBJ2-3
clone_size: NA

cdr3_nt: TGTGCCAGCAGCCTGGACGAGGTATCCTACAATGAGCAGTTCTTC
cdr3_aa: CASSLDEVSYNEQFF
cdr3_length: 15
d_call: NA
v_call: TRBV5-5
j_call: TRBJ2-1
clone_size: NA

cdr3_nt: TGTGCCAGCAGCGCCCGGGACAGGGCCTACGAGCAGTACTTC
cdr3_aa: CASSARDRAYEQYF
cdr3_length: 14
d_call: TRBD1
v_call: TRBV11-3
j_call: TRBJ2-7
clone_size: NA

cdr3_nt: TGTGCCAGCAGCTTAGCAGGGGGAGGGGAGACCCAGTACTTC
cdr3_aa: CASSLAGGGETQYF
cdr3_length: 14
d_call: NA
v_call: TRBV7-9
j_call: TRBJ2-5
clone_size: NA

cdr3_nt: TGCGCCAGCAGCTTGGCGGGCACAGATACGCAGTATTTT
cdr3_aa: CASSLAGTDTQYF
cdr3_length: 13
d_call: NA
v_call: TRBV5-1
j_call: TRBJ2-3
clone_size: NA

cdr3_nt: TGTGCCAGCAGGTATCCGACTAGCGGGGAGGGCGAGCAGTACTTC
cdr3_aa: CASRYPTSGEGEQYF
cdr3_length: 15
d_call: TRBD2
v_call: TRBV6-6
j_call: TRBJ2-7
clone_size: NA

cdr3_nt: TGTGCCAGCAGCTCGACCCCGAGGGGGCCAGGCACTGAAGCTTTCTTT
cdr3_aa: CASSSTPRGPGTEAFF
cdr3_length: 16
d_call: TRBD1
v_call: TRBV11-2
j_call: TRBJ1-1
clone_size: NA

cdr3_nt: TGTGCCAGCAAGACGATGGGGGGTGAAGCTTTCTTT
cdr3_aa: CASKTMGGEAFF
cdr3_length: 12
d_call: NA
v_call: TRBV25-1
j_call: TRBJ1-1
clone_size: NA

cdr3_nt: TGTGCCTGGAGTGTAATAGGCAGGGAGGGCGGCTACACCTTC
cdr3_aa: CAWSVIGREGGYTF
cdr3_length: 14
d_call: NA
v_call: TRBV30
j_call: TRBJ1-2
clone_size: NA

cdr3_nt: TGCGCCAGCAGTGGAAGATTAGCGGGGGCTAGCACAGATACGCAGTATTTT
cdr3_aa: CASSGRLAGASTDTQYF
cdr3_length: 17
d_call: TRBD2
v_call: TRBV5-1
j_call: TRBJ2-3
clone_size: few

cdr3_nt: TGTGCCAGTAGTATTCCGGGGGGGACAACTGAAGCTTTCTTT
cdr3_aa: CASSIPGGTTEAFF
cdr3_length: 14
d_call: NA
v_call: TRBV19
j_call: TRBJ1-1
clone_size: few

cdr3_nt: TGTGCCAGCAGCAAAGGATCCAGCGGGGCCCACCTGGGGCAAAACACTGAAGCTTTCTTT
cdr3_aa: CASSKGSSGAHLGQNTEAFF
cdr3_length: 20
d_call: NA
v_call: TRBV4-2
j_call: TRBJ1-1
clone_size: NA

cdr3_nt: TGTGCCAGCAGTTTGGCCGGGGGGCCCACTGAAGCTTTCTTT
cdr3_aa: CASSLAGGPTEAFF
cdr3_length: 14
d_call: NA
v_call: TRBV27
j_call: TRBJ1-1
clone_size: NA

cdr3_nt: TGCGCCAGCAGCCAGGGCCAGGTCTCCTATAATTCACCCCTCCACTTT
cdr3_aa: CASSQGQVSYNSPLHF
cdr3_length: 16
d_call: NA
v_call: TRBV4-1
j_call: TRBJ1-6
clone_size: NA

cdr3_nt: TGTGCCAGCAGCCTCCCAGGGGGAGCTAATGAAAAACTGTTTTTT
cdr3_aa: CASSLPGGANEKLFF
cdr3_length: 15
d_call: TRBD1
v_call: TRBV7-9
j_call: TRBJ1-4
clone_size: once

cdr3_nt: TGTGCCAGCAGCGTAGCCAGGGGTGGGGCTGAGCAGTTCTTC
cdr3_aa: CASSVARGGAEQFF
cdr3_length: 14
d_call: NA
v_call: TRBV9
j_call: TRBJ2-1
clone_size: NA

cdr3_nt: TGTGCCAGCAGCCAAGGCCCTCCGAGGAGAGCCTATCGCTACACCTTC
cdr3_aa: CASSQGPPRRAYRYTF
cdr3_length: 16
d_call: NA
v_call: TRBV3-1/TRBV3-2
j_call: TRBJ1-2
clone_size: NA

cdr3_nt: TGTGCCAGCAAATACAGGGTAGGCACTGAAGCTTTCTTT
cdr3_aa: CASKYRVGTEAFF
cdr3_length: 13
d_call: NA
v_call: TRBV12-3/TRBV12-4
j_call: TRBJ1-1
clone_size: NA

cdr3_nt: TGTGCCAGTAGTATCACAGGGCTCTATAATTCACCCCTCCACTTT
cdr3_aa: CASSITGLYNSPLHF
cdr3_length: 15
d_call: NA
v_call: TRBV19
j_call: TRBJ1-6
clone_size: NA

cdr3_nt: TGCGCCAGCAGCTTAGGACAGGGCATGGAAAAACTGTTTTTT
cdr3_aa: CASSLGQGMEKLFF
cdr3_length: 14
d_call: TRBD1
v_call: TRBV5-1
j_call: TRBJ1-4
clone_size: NA

cdr3_nt: TGTGCCAGTAGTATAGATCTCCTAGCGGGCGCCGCTGAGCAGTTCTTC
cdr3_aa: CASSIDLLAGAAEQFF
cdr3_length: 16
d_call: TRBD2
v_call: TRBV19
j_call: TRBJ2-1
clone_size: NA